This T cell receptor beta chain was obtained from a study of blood T cell repertoires in COVID-19. Whole-study context: Sources were T cells, B-cell-depleted T cells, or PBMCs; the material itself was cDNA or gDNA.

The Seattle patients joined while their infection was active and were tracked longitudinally afterward. Profiled with immunoSEQ multiplex PCR; TCRdb holds only in-frame clones, not every one. The sample has about 170,000 clones; approximately 84% are singletons. Germline loops: CDR1 MNHEY, CDR2 SVGAGI. Unmatched junction bases numbered 7, after V lost 5 bases and J lost 4 bases. This CDR3 region has 14 residues. This clone was picked up a small number of times. The TCR comes from a woman aged 80 or over with COVID-19, enrolled during active disease. V gene TRBV6-5 combines with J gene TRBJ1-2; the match to TRBD1 covers 7 bases. The specimen sequenced was peripheral blood. The CDR3 reads CASSHDRESYGYTF. Here the CDR3 DNA reads TGTGCCAGCAGTCACGACAGGGAAAGCTATGGCTACACCTTC.